This T cell receptor beta chain was recovered during a study of T cell repertoires in cytomegalovirus infection. Study overall: Indications came from public TCR beta signatures; they pointed to CMV infection and to a matching HLA type.

The CDR3 runs 15 residues. From germline, CDR1 is LNHDA and CDR2 SQIVND (reference sequence). With V trimmed by 5 bases and J by 2 bases, 8 bases remained unmatched. TCRdb called the reads again in MiXCR, with one record for every CDR3 protein. The sample yields 560,000 or so distinct CDR3 sequences, more than 15% seen once. This clonotype showed up many times. What it binds is not known. Whole-study results and caveats: Using cumulative public TCR beta family frequency, the authors identified those who carried CMV together with the relevant HLA. HLA-C-restricted CMV clonotypes gave the most frequent clonotype in two of eight donors.

The chain joins TRBV19 to TRBJ2-7; 8 nucleotides line up with TRBD1. The TCR was taken from a human donor in good health (CMV status not recorded). Some clones in this sample may be carry-over from other donors' samples. The sequenced sample consisted of CD8+ T cells from PBMCs. The DNA of the CDR3 is TGTGCCAGTAGTGAGGACAGGGAAGGACCCTACGAGCAGTACTTC. This sequence encodes CASSEDREGPYEQYF.